Listed below are T cell receptor beta chains from one sample, sequenced in a study of T cells in Graves' hyperthyroidism and ophthalmopathy. Using its own MiXCR run on the multiplex PCR reads, TCRdb lists one record per CDR3 protein. This sample has about 500,000 distinct CDR3 sequences; about 15% occur once, and the top ten carry less than 30%. What was sequenced was blood. These TCRs come from a woman in her 30s with Graves' ophthalmopathy. CDR3s include the opening cysteine and the closing phenylalanine or tryptophan. A D gene is named only where the DNA matches it firmly. Size is stated for part of the rows, as once, few or many counts, or as a class when the clone is expanded.

cdr3_length: 16
j_call: TRBJ2-1
v_call: TRBV6-5
clone_size: many
d_call: TRBD2
cdr3_nt: TGTGCCAGCAGTTACTCCGGACTAGCGGGAGACAATGAGCAGTTCTTC
cdr3_aa: CASSYSGLAGDNEQFF

cdr3_length: 15
j_call: TRBJ2-7
v_call: TRBV3-1
clone_size: few
d_call: TRBD1
cdr3_nt: TGTGCCAGCAGCCACCGGACAGGGTGGAAAAACGAGCAGTACTTC
cdr3_aa: CASSHRTGWKNEQYF

cdr3_length: 14
j_call: TRBJ1-5
v_call: TRBV28
clone_size: many
d_call: NA
cdr3_nt: TGTGCCAGCAGTTCCAATCCCGGAAGGCAGCCCCAGCATTTT
cdr3_aa: CASSSNPGRQPQHF

cdr3_length: 12
j_call: TRBJ1-2
v_call: TRBV18
clone_size: many
d_call: NA
cdr3_nt: TGTGCCAGCTCACCATCGTCCAGGGGCTACACCTTC
cdr3_aa: CASSPSSRGYTF

cdr3_length: 16
j_call: TRBJ2-7
v_call: TRBV9
clone_size: few
d_call: NA
cdr3_nt: TGTGCCAGCAGCGTAGATAGAATCGCGGGTGCGAGGGAGCAGTACTTC
cdr3_aa: CASSVDRIAGAREQYF

cdr3_length: 16
j_call: TRBJ2-7
v_call: TRBV11-2
clone_size: many
d_call: NA
cdr3_nt: TGTGCCAGCAGCTTAAGGAAGGGTCGTAGCTCCTACGAGCAGTACTTC
cdr3_aa: CASSLRKGRSSYEQYF

cdr3_length: 16
j_call: TRBJ2-7
v_call: TRBV20-1
clone_size: many
d_call: TRBD2
cdr3_nt: TGCAGTGCCCCCAGGGTAGCGGGAGGGCCCGCGGACGAGCAGTACTTC
cdr3_aa: CSAPRVAGGPADEQYF

cdr3_length: 14
j_call: TRBJ1-5
v_call: TRBV2
clone_size: many
d_call: TRBD1
cdr3_nt: TGTGCCACCAAACGGGACAGGAACAATCAGCCCCAGCATTTT
cdr3_aa: CATKRDRNNQPQHF

cdr3_length: 14
j_call: TRBJ1-1
v_call: TRBV28
clone_size: NA
d_call: TRBD1
cdr3_nt: TGTGCCAGCAGGCTAGGGACAGCCCTACATGAAGCTTTCTTT
cdr3_aa: CASRLGTALHEAFF

cdr3_length: 14
j_call: TRBJ2-3
v_call: TRBV5-1
clone_size: few
d_call: NA
cdr3_nt: TGCGCCAGCAGCCACTCGGGACCCGGGTCGTCGCAGTATTTT
cdr3_aa: CASSHSGPGSSQYF

cdr3_length: 14
j_call: TRBJ1-1
v_call: TRBV25-1
clone_size: NA
d_call: NA
cdr3_nt: TGTGCCAGCAGTATTCAGCCTGAAGGCACTGAAGCTTTCTTT
cdr3_aa: CASSIQPEGTEAFF

cdr3_length: 14
j_call: TRBJ2-2
v_call: TRBV5-1
clone_size: many
d_call: NA
cdr3_nt: TGCGCCAGCAGCTCGGCGGGGAACACCGGGGAGCTGTTTTTT
cdr3_aa: CASSSAGNTGELFF

cdr3_length: 14
j_call: TRBJ2-5
v_call: TRBV29-1
clone_size: few
d_call: NA
cdr3_nt: TGCAGCGTTGCCAGGTCTGGGGCCAGGGGGACCCAGTACTTC
cdr3_aa: CSVARSGARGTQYF

cdr3_length: 16
j_call: TRBJ2-1
v_call: TRBV6-1
clone_size: NA
d_call: NA
cdr3_nt: TGTGCCAGCAGCCTTCTCCGGGAGCTAGGGCACAATGAGCAGTTCTTC
cdr3_aa: CASSLLRELGHNEQFF

cdr3_length: 15
j_call: TRBJ2-5
v_call: TRBV19
clone_size: many
d_call: TRBD2
cdr3_nt: TGTGCCAGTAGTATAGATCGATCCGGGAGGGAGACCCAGTACTTC
cdr3_aa: CASSIDRSGRETQYF

cdr3_length: 14
j_call: TRBJ1-2
v_call: TRBV24-1
clone_size: many
d_call: NA
cdr3_nt: TGTGCCACCAGTGACCCGGACGGAAACTATGGCTACACCTTC
cdr3_aa: CATSDPDGNYGYTF

cdr3_length: 17
j_call: TRBJ1-1
v_call: TRBV5-4
clone_size: many
d_call: TRBD1
cdr3_nt: TGTGCCAGCAGCTTACCTAAAGCCGGGACAGTAAACACTGAAGCTTTCTTT
cdr3_aa: CASSLPKAGTVNTEAFF

cdr3_length: 13
j_call: TRBJ2-7
v_call: TRBV20-1
clone_size: many
d_call: TRBD2
cdr3_nt: TGCAGTGCCCACCCGGGACTAGTCTACGAGCAGTACTTC
cdr3_aa: CSAHPGLVYEQYF

cdr3_length: 16
j_call: TRBJ2-7
v_call: TRBV28
clone_size: NA
d_call: NA
cdr3_nt: TGTGCCAGCAGTCCCCGGTGGTTAGCGGCTCCCTACGAGCAGTACTTC
cdr3_aa: CASSPRWLAAPYEQYF

cdr3_length: 13
j_call: TRBJ1-5
v_call: TRBV20-1
clone_size: many
d_call: NA
cdr3_nt: TGCAGTGCGACCCGGGACAGCAATCAGCCCCAGCATTTT
cdr3_aa: CSATRDSNQPQHF

cdr3_length: 11
j_call: TRBJ2-1
v_call: TRBV6-1
clone_size: NA
d_call: NA
cdr3_nt: TGTGCCAGCAGTCGAGGGGATGAGCAGTTCTTC
cdr3_aa: CASSRGDEQFF

cdr3_length: 15
j_call: TRBJ2-2
v_call: TRBV9
clone_size: NA
d_call: NA
cdr3_nt: TGTGCCAGCAGCACCACGGACAGTCCCCCCGGGGAGCTGTTTTTT
cdr3_aa: CASSTTDSPPGELFF

cdr3_length: 16
j_call: TRBJ2-6
v_call: TRBV11-1
clone_size: NA
d_call: NA
cdr3_nt: TGTGCCAGCAGCCGAACTAGTGGGGCTGGGGCCAACGTCCTGACTTTC
cdr3_aa: CASSRTSGAGANVLTF

cdr3_length: 15
j_call: TRBJ2-1
v_call: TRBV6-2/TRBV6-3
clone_size: few
d_call: TRBD2
cdr3_nt: TGTGCCAGCAGTCGTAGCGGGAAGTCCTACAATGAGCAGTTCTTC
cdr3_aa: CASSRSGKSYNEQFF

cdr3_length: 15
j_call: TRBJ1-5
v_call: TRBV24-1
clone_size: NA
d_call: TRBD1
cdr3_nt: TGTGCCACCAGTGACTCAACAGGGGAGGGTCAGCCCCAGCATTTT
cdr3_aa: CATSDSTGEGQPQHF

cdr3_length: 15
j_call: TRBJ1-6
v_call: TRBV30
clone_size: NA
d_call: NA
cdr3_nt: TGTGCCTGGAGTGACCGTGACACCCTCGTTTCACCCCTCCACTTT
cdr3_aa: CAWSDRDTLVSPLHF

cdr3_length: 14
j_call: TRBJ2-1
v_call: TRBV28
clone_size: many
d_call: NA
cdr3_nt: TGTGCCAGCAGGGGGGCCATCGGTCGCGGTGAGCAGTTCTTC
cdr3_aa: CASRGAIGRGEQFF